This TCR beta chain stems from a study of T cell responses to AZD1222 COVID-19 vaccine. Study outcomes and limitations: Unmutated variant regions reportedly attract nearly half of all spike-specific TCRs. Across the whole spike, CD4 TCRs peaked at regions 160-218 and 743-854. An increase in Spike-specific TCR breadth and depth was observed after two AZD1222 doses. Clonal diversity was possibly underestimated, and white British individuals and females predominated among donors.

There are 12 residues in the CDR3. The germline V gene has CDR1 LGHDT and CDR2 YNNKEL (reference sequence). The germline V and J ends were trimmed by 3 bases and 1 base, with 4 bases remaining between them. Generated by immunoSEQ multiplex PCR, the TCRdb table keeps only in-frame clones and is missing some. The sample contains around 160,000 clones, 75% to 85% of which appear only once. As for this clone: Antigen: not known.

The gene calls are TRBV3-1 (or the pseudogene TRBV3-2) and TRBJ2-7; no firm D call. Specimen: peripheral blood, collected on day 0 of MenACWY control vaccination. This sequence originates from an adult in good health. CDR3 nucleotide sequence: TGTGCCAGCAGCCAGCAGTCCTACGAGCAGTACTTC. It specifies CASSQQSYEQYF.